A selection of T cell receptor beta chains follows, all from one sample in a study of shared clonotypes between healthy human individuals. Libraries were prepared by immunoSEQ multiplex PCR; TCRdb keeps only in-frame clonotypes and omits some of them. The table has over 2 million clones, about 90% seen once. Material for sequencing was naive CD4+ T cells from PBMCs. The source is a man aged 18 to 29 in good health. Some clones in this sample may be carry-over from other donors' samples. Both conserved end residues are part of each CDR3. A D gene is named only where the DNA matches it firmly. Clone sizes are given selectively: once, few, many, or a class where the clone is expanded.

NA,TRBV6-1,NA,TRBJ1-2,TGTGCCAGCAGTGAAACAGGAATCTATGGCTACACCTTC,CASSETGIYGYTF
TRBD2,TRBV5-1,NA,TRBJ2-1,TGCGCCAGCAGCATAGGGACTAGCGGGAACAATGAGCAGTTCTTC,CASSIGTSGNNEQFF
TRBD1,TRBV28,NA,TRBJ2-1,TGTGCCAGCAGTGGCCAGACAGGGGGCTCGAATGAGCAGTTCTTC,CASSGQTGGSNEQFF
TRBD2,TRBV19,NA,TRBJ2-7,TGTGCCAGTAGTACCCGACTAGCGCCGTCCTACGAGCAGTACTTC,CASSTRLAPSYEQYF
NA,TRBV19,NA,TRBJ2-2,TGTGCCACCAAACAAGGGACGTTGAACACCGGGGAGCTGTTTTTT,CATKQGTLNTGELFF
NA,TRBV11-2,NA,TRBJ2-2,TGTGCCAGCAGCCCGGGGACTTTGAACACCGGGGAGCTGTTTTTT,CASSPGTLNTGELFF
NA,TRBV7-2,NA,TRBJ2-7,TGTGCCAGCAGCTTTTCCTTAGTCTTCTACGAGCAGTACTTC,CASSFSLVFYEQYF
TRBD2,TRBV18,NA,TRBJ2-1,TGTGCCAGCTCATTCGGCGGGAGGGTCTACAATGAGCAGTTCTTC,CASSFGGRVYNEQFF
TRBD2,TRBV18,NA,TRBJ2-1,TGTGCCAGCCCAGCGGGGACTAGCGGAGGCGAACAGTTCTTC,CASPAGTSGGEQFF
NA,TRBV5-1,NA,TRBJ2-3,TGCGCCAGCAGCTTCATAGGTCGTCCCGCAGATACGCAGTATTTT,CASSFIGRPADTQYF
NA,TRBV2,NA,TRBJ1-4,TGTGCCAGCAGTGTCGCAGGGAGGGTGGGAAAACTGTTTTTT,CASSVAGRVGKLFF
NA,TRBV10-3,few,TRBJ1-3,TGTGCCATCAGTGGTTCAATTGACAGATACAACACCATATATTTT,CAISGSIDRYNTIYF
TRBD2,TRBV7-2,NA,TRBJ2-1,TGTGCCAGCAGTTATAGCAGAAGCGGGGTGGATGAGCAGTTCTTC,CASSYSRSGVDEQFF
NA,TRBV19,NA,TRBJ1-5,TGTGCCAGTAGTCCTAAGAGCAATCAGCCCCAGCATTTT,CASSPKSNQPQHF
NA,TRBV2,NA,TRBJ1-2,TGTGCCAGCAGATGGGCGGACAATGGCTACACCTTC,CASRWADNGYTF
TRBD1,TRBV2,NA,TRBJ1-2,TGTGCCAGCAGTGTAATCGTGACAGGGGGAGGCTACACCTTC,CASSVIVTGGGYTF
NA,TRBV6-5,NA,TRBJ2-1,TGTGCCAGCCGGTTACGGGACATCAATGAGCAGTTCTTC,CASRLRDINEQFF
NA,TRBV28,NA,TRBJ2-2,TGTGCCAGCCGCACACGACTAGTGAACACCGGGGAGCTGTTTTTT,CASRTRLVNTGELFF
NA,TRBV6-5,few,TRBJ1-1,TGTGCCAGCAGGGCCGACGGGGGGAGGAACACTGAAGCTTTCTTT,CASRADGGRNTEAFF
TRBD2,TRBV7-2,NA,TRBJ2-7,TGTGCCAGCAGCTTAGCCCCGACTAGCGGGCCCTACGAGCAGTACTTC,CASSLAPTSGPYEQYF
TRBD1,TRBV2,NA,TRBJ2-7,TGTGCCAGCAGCCGACAGGGAACCTACGAGCAGTACTTC,CASSRQGTYEQYF
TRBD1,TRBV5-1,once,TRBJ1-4,TGCGCCAGCAGCTTGGTTTCAGGGGGCACGGAAAAACTGTTTTTT,CASSLVSGGTEKLFF
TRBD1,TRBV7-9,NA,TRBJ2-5,TGTGCCAGCAGCAAACGACAGGGAGAGACCCAGTACTTC,CASSKRQGETQYF
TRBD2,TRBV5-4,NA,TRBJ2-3,TGTGCCAGCAGCTTGGGGGTAGCGGGAGGAGTTGAAGATACGCAGTATTTT,CASSLGVAGGVEDTQYF
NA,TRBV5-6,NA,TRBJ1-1,TGTACCAGCAGCCTGTATTCGGAGTGGAGCACTGAAGCTTTCTTT,CTSSLYSEWSTEAFF
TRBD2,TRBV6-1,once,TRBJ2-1,TGTGCCAGCAGTGATAGGACTAGCGGGAGATCGAATGAGCAGTTCTTC,CASSDRTSGRSNEQFF
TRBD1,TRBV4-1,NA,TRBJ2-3,TGCGCCAGCAGCTACCAGGGGGCGCGGACAGATACGCAGTATTTT,CASSYQGARTDTQYF
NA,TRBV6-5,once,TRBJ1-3,TGTGCCAGCAGTTACTCGATAGGCTCTGGAAACACCATATATTTT,CASSYSIGSGNTIYF
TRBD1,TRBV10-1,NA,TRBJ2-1,TGCGCCAGCAGACCACAGGGGTTTAGGGAGCAGTTCTTC,CASRPQGFREQFF
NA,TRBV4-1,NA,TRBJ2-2,TGCGCCAGCAACCTAAGGGCCGGGGAGAACACCGGGGAGCTGTTTTTT,CASNLRAGENTGELFF
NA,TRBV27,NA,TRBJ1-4,TGTGCCAGCAGTCGGGGGGCTAGTGAAAAACTGTTTTTT,CASSRGASEKLFF
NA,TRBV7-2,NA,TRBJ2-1,TGTGCCAGCAGCCCTCGTAGCGGTTACAATGAGCAGTTCTTC,CASSPRSGYNEQFF
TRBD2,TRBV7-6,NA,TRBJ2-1,TGTGCCAGCAGCAACCGACTAGCGGGAGCCTTTATGTTAACATACAATGAGCAGTTCTTC,CASSNRLAGAFMLTYNEQFF
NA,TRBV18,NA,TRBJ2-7,TGTGCCAGCTCCCCTTTAGGCAAGGAGGGCGAGCAGTACTTC,CASSPLGKEGEQYF
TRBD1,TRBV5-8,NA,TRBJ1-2,TGTGCCAGCAGCTTGGTAGGGACAGAGAATGGCTACACCTTC,CASSLVGTENGYTF
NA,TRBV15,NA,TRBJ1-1,TGTGCCACCAGCAGAGGGTGGACTGAAGCTTTCTTT,CATSRGWTEAFF
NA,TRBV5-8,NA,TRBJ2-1,TGTGCCAGCATTGACCCTCGCGCGGGTGAGCAGTTCTTC,CASIDPRAGEQFF
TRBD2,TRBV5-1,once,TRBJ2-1,TGCGCCAGCAGCCTTAGCGGGGTATACAATGAGCAGTTCTTC,CASSLSGVYNEQFF
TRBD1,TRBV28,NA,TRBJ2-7,TGTGCCAGCAGTTTTGGAGGGACAGGGATGTACGAGCAGTACTTC,CASSFGGTGMYEQYF
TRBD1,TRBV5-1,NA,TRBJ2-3,TGCGCCAGCAGCCAAGGGACAGGCGGGGATACGCAGTATTTT,CASSQGTGGDTQYF
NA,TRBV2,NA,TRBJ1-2,TGTGCCAGCAGAGTGGAGACCCTGGGTGGCTACACCTTC,CASRVETLGGYTF
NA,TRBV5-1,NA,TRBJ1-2,TGCGCCAGCAAAACTTCGGGGCTTCCGAATGACCGGGGCTACACCTTC,CASKTSGLPNDRGYTF
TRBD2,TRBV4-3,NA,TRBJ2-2,TGCGCCAGCAGCCAAGTTTTCGGAAAAGCGGGAGAAACCGGGGAGCTGTTTTTT,CASSQVFGKAGETGELFF
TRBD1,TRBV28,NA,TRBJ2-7,TGTGCCAGCAGTTTCCAGGACAGGCCGTCCTACGAGCAGTACTTC,CASSFQDRPSYEQYF
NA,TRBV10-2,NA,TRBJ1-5,TGCGCCAGCAGTGTTTCAAGTCGCGATCAGCCCCAGCATTTT,CASSVSSRDQPQHF